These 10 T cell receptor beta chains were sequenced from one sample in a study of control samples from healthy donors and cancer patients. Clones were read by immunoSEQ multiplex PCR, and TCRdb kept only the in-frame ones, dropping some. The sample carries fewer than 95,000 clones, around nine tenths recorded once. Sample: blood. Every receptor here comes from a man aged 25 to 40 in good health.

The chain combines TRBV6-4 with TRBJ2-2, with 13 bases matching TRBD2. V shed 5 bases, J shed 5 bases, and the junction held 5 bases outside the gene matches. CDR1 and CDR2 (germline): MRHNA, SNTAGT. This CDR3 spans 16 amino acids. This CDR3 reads CASSLGLAGVTGELFF. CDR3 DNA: TGTGCCAGCAGTCTCGGACTAGCGGGGGTGACCGGGGAGCTGTTTTTT.

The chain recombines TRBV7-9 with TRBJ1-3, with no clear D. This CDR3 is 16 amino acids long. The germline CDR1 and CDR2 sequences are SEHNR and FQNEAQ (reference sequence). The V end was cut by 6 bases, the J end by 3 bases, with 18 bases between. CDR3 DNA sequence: TGTGCCAGCAGGAGAGATCTCACAGTAGTTGGAAACACCATATATTTT. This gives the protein CASRRDLTVVGNTIYF. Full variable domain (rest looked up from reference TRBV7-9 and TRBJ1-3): DTGVSQNPRHKITKRGQNVTFRCDPISEHNRLYWYRQTLGQGPEFLTYFQNEAQLEKSRLLSDRFSAERPKGSFSTLEIQRTEQGDSAMYLCASRRDLTVVGNTIYFGEGSWLTVV.

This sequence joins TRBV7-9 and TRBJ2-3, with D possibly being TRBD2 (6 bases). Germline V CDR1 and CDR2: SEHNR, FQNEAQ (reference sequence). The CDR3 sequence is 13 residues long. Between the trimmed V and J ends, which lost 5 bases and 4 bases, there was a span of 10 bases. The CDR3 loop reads CASSTWGADTQYF. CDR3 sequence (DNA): TGTGCCAGCAGCACCTGGGGGGCAGATACGCAGTATTTT.

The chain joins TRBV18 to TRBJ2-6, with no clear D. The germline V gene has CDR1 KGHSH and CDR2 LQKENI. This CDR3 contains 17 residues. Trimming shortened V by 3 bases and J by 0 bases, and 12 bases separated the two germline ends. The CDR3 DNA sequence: TGTGCCAGCTCACCCCTGCTGGGAAGCTCTGGGGCCAACGTCCTGACTTTC. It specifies CASSPLLGSSGANVLTF.

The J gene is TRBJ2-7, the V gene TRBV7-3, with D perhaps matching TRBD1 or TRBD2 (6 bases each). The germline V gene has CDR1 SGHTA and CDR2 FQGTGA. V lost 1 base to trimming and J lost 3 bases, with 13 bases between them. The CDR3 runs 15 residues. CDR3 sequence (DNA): TGTGCCAGCAGCTTAAATAGGGGGGCGCTCTACGAGCAGTACTTC. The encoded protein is CASSLNRGALYEQYF.

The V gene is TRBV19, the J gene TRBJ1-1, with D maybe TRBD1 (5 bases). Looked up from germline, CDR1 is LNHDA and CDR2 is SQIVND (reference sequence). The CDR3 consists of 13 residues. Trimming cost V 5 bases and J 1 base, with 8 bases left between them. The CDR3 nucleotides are TGTGCCAGTAGTTGGGGACGGAACACTGAAGCTTTCTTT. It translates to CASSWGRNTEAFF.

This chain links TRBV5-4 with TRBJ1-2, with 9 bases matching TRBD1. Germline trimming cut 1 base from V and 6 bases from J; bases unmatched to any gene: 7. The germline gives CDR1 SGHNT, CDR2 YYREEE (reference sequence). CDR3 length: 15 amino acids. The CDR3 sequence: CASSLWGDRVDGYTF. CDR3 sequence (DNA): TGTGCCAGCAGCTTGTGGGGGGACAGGGTAGATGGCTACACCTTC.

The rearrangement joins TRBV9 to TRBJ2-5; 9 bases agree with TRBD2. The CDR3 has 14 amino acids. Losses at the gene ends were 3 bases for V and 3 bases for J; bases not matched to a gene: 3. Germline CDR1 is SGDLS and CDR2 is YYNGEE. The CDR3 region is CASSASGGKETQYF. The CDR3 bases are TGTGCCAGCAGCGCCAGCGGGGGGAAAGAGACCCAGTACTTC.

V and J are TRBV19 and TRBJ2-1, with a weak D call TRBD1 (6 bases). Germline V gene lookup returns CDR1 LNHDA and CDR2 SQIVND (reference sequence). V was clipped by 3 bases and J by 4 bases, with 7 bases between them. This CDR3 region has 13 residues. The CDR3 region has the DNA TGTGCCAGTAGTATCGGACAGTACAATGAGCAGTTCTTC. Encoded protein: CASSIGQYNEQFF.

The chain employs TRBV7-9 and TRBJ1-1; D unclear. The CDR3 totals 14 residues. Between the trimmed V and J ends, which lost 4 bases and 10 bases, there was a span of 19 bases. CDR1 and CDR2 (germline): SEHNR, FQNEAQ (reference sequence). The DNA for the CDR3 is TGTGCCAGCAGCTCTAGAGAAGGTGCTGCGGGAGCTTTCTTT. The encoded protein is CASSSREGAAGAFF.